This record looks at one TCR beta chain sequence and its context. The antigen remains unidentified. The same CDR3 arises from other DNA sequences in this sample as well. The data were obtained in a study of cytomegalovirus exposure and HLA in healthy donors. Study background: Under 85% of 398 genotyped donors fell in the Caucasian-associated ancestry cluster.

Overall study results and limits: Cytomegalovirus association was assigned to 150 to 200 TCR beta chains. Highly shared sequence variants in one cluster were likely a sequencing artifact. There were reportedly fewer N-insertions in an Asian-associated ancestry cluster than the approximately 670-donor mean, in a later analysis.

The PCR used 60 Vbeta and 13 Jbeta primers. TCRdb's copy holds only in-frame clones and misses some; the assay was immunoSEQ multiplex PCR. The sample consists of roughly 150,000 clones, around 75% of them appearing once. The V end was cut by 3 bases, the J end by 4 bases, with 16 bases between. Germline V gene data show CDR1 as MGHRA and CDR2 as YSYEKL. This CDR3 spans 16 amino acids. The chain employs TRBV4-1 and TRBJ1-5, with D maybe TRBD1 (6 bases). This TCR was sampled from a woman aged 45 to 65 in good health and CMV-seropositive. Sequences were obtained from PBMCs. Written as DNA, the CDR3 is TGCGCCAGCAGCCACGCCGTCACAGGGTTTAATCAGCCCCAGCATTTT. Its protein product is CASSHAVTGFNQPQHF.